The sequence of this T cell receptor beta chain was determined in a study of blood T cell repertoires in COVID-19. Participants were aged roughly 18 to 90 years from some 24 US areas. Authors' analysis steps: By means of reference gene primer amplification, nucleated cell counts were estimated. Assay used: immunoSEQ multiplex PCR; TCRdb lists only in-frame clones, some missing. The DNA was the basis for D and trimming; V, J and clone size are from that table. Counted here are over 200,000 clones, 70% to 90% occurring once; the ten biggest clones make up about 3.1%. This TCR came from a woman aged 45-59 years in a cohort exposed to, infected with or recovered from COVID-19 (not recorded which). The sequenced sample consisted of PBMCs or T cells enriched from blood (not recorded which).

In DNA form, the CDR3 reads TGCGCCAGCAGCCGGGGACAGGGCCTCTCTGGGGCCAACGTCCTGACTTTC. It yields the protein CASSRGQGLSGANVLTF. The chain has TRBV5-1 and TRBJ2-6; 9 nucleotides line up with TRBD1. Germline values: CDR1 SGHRS, CDR2 YFSETQ. The trim removed 4 bases at V and 0 bases at J, leaving 5 bases unmatched. The CDR3 runs to 17 residues. Full variable domain (outside the CDR3, taken from reference TRBV5-1 and TRBJ2-6): KAGVTQTPRYLIKTRGQQVTLSCSPISGHRSVSWYQQTPGQGLQFLFEYFSETQRNKGNFPGRFSGRQFSNSRSEMNVSTLELGDSALYLCASSRGQGLSGANVLTFGAGSRLTVL.